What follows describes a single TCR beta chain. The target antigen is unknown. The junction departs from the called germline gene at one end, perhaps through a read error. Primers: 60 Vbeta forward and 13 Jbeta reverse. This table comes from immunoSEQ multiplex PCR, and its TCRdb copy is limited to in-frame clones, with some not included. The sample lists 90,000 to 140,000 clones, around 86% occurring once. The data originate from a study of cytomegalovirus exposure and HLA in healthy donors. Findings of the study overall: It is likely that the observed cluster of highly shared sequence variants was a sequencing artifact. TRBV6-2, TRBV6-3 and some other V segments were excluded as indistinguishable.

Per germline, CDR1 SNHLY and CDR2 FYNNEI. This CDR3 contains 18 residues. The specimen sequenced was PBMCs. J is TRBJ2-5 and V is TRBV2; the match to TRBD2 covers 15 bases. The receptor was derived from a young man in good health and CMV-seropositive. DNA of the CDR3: TGTGCCAGCAGCGAAGGACTAGCGGGGGGGGAAACTCAAGAGACCCAGTACTTC. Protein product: CASSEGLAGGETQETQYF.